This T cell receptor (beta chain) was profiled in a study of cytotoxic CD8 clonotypes in ibrutinib-treated CLL. This clone was counted only a few times. As yet, its antigen is unknown. Study findings and constraints: Contraction or stability on treatment characterized the public clonotypes, which were uncommon. Sustained-remission and progressing patients diverged in sampling times.

Sequencing was performed with immunoSEQ multiplex PCR; in TCRdb, only in-frame clones are kept and a portion is missing. Of some 150,000 clones in the sample, approximately 75% are singletons; the top ten hold about 29%. The germline V gene encodes CDR1 SQVTM and CDR2 ANQGSEA. The V gene lost 2 bases and the J gene lost 3 bases, with 11 bases spanning the gap. This CDR3 is 13 amino acids long. This TCR derives from a human donor with chronic lymphocytic leukemia. The rearrangement links TRBV29-1 to TRBJ2-7; D may match TRBD1 or TRBD2 (6 bases each). The source was PBMCs, collected after 12 months of ibrutinib treatment. In DNA form, the CDR3 reads TGCAGCGTTGAACGGGGGCTAGGCTACGAGCAGTACTTC. Its translation is CSVERGLGYEQYF.